This entry is about one T cell receptor (beta chain). This record comes from a study of STAT5B mutations in CD4+ large granular lymphocyte leukemia. Profiling relied on immunoSEQ multiplex PCR, and the TCRdb table lists in-frame clones only, not all of them. Of around 30,000 clones in the sample, around 76% were seen once. This TCR came from a human donor in good health. Sequenced: CD4+ T cells from blood buffy coats.

The CDR3 spells CASSLVARGPNTEAFF. The CDR3 coding sequence is TGTGCCAGCAGCTTAGTCGCCAGGGGCCCGAACACTGAAGCTTTCTTT. The chain combines TRBV7-9 with TRBJ1-1, with a tentative D call TRBD1 (6 bases). CDR3 length equals 16 residues. The V and J ends lost 1 base and 1 base respectively, with 13 bases between them. The V gene's germline CDR1 is SEHNR and CDR2 FQNEAQ (reference sequence).